This T cell receptor (beta chain) is drawn from a study of shared clonotypes between healthy human individuals. The study's findings and limits: Limited genetic and exposure-history diversity came from having few donors.

This CDR3 has 14 amino acids. V lost 6 bases to trimming and J lost 3 bases; unmatched junction nucleotides: 3. From germline, CDR1 is SNHLY and CDR2 FYNNEI. Concerning this clone: Its antigen is still unknown.

Sequencing was at deep level. Genomic DNA of each subset was evenly split across several immunoSEQ plates. Original processing notes: Without quality scores, immunoSEQ junctional reads could not be filtered like full-length reads. Sequencing used immunoSEQ multiplex PCR; TCRdb keeps in-frame clones, though not all of them. Clone size and the V and J calls come from that table; the DNA yielded D and trimming. Seen here are about 530,000 clones, almost 80% observed once, and the top ten hold roughly an eighth. The receptor was derived from a woman in her forties in good health. Some clones in this sample may be carry-over from other donors' samples. This chain connects TRBV2 to TRBJ1-4; 8 positions match TRBD1. The material sequenced was PBMCs. The CDR3 loop is CASSPQGANEKLFF. For the CDR3, the DNA is TGTGCCAGCAGCCCACAGGGGGCTAATGAAAAACTGTTTTTT.